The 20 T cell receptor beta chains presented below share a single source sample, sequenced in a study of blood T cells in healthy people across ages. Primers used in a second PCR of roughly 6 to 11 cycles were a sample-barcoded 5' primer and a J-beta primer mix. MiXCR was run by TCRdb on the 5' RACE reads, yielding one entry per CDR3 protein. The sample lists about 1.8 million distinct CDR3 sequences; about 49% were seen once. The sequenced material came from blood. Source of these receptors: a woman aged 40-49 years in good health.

The CDR3: CASSRDTEQTQYF. DNA for the CDR3: TGTGCCAGCAGTCGGGACACCGAACAGACCCAGTACTTC. V usage is TRBV12-3 or TRBV12-4 and J usage is TRBJ2-5, with D perhaps matching TRBD1 (6 bases). Trimming stripped 5 bases from V and 6 bases from J, with 13 bases between. This CDR3 is 13 amino acids long.

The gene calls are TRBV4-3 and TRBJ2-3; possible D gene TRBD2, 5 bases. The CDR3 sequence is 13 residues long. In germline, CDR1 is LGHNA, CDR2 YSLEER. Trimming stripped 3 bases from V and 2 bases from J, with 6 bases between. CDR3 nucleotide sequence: TGCGCCAGCAGCCAGCGGGTCACAGATACGCAGTATTTT. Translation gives CASSQRVTDTQYF.

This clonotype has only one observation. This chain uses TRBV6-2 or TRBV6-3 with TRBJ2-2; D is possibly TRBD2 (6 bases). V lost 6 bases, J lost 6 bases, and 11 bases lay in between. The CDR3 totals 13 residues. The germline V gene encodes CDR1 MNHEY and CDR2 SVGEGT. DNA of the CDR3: TGTGCCAGCAGGACTAGTCTGCCCGGGGAGCTGTTTTTT. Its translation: CASRTSLPGELFF.

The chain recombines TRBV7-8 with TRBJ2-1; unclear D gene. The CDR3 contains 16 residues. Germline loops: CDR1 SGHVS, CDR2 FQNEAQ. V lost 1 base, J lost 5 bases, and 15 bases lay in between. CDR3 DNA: TGTGCCAGCAGCTTAGGGGTCGGGCTAACCGACAATGAGCAGTTCTTC. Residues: CASSLGVGLTDNEQFF.

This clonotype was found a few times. The CDR3 region has the DNA TGCGCCAGCAGCCAAGCACTAGCTGGTTGGTACGAGCAGTACTTC. Encoded protein: CASSQALAGWYEQYF. V and J are TRBV4-1 and TRBJ2-7; perhaps TRBD2 as D (6 bases). This CDR3 has 15 amino acids. Trimming cost V 1 base and J 4 bases, with 14 bases left between them. Per germline, CDR1 MGHRA and CDR2 YSYEKL.

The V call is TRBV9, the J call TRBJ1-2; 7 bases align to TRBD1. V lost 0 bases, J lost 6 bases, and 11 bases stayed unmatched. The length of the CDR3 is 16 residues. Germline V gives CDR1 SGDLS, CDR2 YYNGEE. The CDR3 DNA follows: TGTGCCAGCAGCGTAGCTACGACAGGGAGGATAGATGGCTACACCTTC. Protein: CASSVATTGRIDGYTF.

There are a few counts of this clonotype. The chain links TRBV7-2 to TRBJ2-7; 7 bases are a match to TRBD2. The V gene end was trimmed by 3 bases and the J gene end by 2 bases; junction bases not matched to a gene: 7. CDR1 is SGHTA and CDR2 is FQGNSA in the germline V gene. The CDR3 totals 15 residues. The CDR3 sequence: CASSLSGDATYEQYF. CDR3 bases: TGTGCCAGCAGCTTGAGCGGGGACGCTACCTACGAGCAGTACTTC. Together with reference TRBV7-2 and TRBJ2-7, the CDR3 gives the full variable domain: GAGVSQSPSNKVTEKGKDVELRCDPISGHTALYWYRQSLGQGLEFLIYFQGNSAPDKSGLPSDRFSAERTGGSVSTLTIQRTQQEDSAVYLCASSLSGDATYEQYFGPGTRLTVT.

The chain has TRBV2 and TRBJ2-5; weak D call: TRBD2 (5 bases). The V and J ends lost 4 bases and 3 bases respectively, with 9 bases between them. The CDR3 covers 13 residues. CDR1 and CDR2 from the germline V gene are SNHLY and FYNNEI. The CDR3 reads CASSGLTKETQYF. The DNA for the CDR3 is TGTGCCAGCAGTGGACTAACGAAAGAGACCCAGTACTTC.

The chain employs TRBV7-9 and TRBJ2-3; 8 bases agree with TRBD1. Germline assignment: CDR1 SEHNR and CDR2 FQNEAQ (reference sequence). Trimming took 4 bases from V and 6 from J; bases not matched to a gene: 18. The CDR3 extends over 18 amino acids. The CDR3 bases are TGTGCCAGCAGCTCCCCTTTTGACAGGGGAGTCGGAATTGATACGCAGTATTTT. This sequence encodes CASSSPFDRGVGIDTQYF.

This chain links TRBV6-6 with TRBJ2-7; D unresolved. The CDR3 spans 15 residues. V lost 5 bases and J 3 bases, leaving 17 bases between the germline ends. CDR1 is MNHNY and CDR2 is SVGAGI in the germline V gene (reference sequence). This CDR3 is CASSPRHGVYYEQYF. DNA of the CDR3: TGTGCCAGCAGTCCCAGGCACGGCGTTTACTACGAGCAGTACTTC.

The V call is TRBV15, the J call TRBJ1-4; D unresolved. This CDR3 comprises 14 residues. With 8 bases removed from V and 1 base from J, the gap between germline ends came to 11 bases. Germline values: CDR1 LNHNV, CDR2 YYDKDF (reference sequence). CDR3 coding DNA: TGTGCCACCTCCCTACTTCTAACTAATGAAAAACTGTTTTTT. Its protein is CATSLLLTNEKLFF.

The CDR3 sequence is CASSQGRGAPGANVLTF. DNA of the CDR3: TGCGCCAGCAGCCAAGGCAGGGGGGCTCCTGGGGCCAACGTCCTGACTTTC. V is TRBV4-1 and J is TRBJ2-6; TRBD1 is a possible D gene (7 bases). Germline CDR1 is MGHRA and CDR2 is YSYEKL. This CDR3 spans 17 amino acids. The V end was cut by 1 base, the J end by 2 bases, with 12 bases between.

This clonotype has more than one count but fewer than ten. CDR3 DNA: TGTGCCAGCTCACCAAGCTCTTCATCCTACGAGCAGTACTTC. This translates into CASSPSSSSYEQYF. The V call is TRBV18, the J call TRBJ2-7; D unclear. This CDR3 spans 14 amino acids. Germline V gene sequence: CDR1 KGHSH, CDR2 LQKENI. Trimming removed 2 bases at V and 1 base at J, with 9 bases between.

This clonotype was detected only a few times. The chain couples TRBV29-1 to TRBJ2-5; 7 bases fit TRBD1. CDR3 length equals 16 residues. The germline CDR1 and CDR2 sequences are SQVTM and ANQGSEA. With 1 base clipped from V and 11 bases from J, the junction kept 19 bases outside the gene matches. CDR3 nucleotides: TGCAGCGTTGAAGGGGAAACAGGGGAAGGTTACAATGAGCAGTACTTC. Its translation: CSVEGETGEGYNEQYF.

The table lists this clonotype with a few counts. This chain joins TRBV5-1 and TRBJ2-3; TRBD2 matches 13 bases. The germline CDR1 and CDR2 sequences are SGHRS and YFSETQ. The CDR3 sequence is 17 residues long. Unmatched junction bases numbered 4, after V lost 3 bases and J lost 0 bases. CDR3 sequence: CASSWTSGGTSTDTQYF. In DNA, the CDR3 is TGCGCCAGCAGCTGGACTAGCGGGGGAACCAGCACAGATACGCAGTATTTT.

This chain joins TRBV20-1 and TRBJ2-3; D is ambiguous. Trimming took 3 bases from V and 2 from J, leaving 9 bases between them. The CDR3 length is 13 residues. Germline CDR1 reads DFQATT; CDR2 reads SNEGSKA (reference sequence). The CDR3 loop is CSARIQITDTQYF. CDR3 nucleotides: TGCAGTGCTAGGATCCAGATCACAGATACGCAGTATTTT.

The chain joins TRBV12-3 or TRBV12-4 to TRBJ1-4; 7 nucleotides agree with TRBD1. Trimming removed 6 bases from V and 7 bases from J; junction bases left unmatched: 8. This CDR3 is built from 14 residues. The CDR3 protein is CASREEGAGEKLFF. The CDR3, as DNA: TGTGCCAGCAGGGAGGAGGGGGCCGGTGAAAAACTGTTTTTT.

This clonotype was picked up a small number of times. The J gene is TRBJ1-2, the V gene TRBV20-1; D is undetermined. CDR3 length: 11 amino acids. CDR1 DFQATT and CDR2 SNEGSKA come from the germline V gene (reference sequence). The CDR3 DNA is TGCACCCCACATGGCGGCGATGGCTACACCTTC. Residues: CTPHGGDGYTF.

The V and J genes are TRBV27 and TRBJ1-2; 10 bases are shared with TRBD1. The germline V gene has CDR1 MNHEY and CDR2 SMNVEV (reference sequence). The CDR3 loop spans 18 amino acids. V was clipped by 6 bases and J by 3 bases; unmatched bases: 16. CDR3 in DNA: TGTGCCAGCAGCCTACTTCGACCGGGACAGGGGAGCCACTATGGCTACACCTTC. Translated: CASSLLRPGQGSHYGYTF.

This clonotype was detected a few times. CDR3 sequence: CASSESSGGGYTF. CDR3 DNA sequence: TGTGCCAGCAGTGAATCGTCAGGGGGAGGCTACACCTTC. J is TRBJ1-2 and V is TRBV6-1; 7 bases fit TRBD1. Germline V lookup: CDR1 MNHNS, CDR2 SASEGT. The CDR3 is 13 residues long. After removal of 2 bases from V and 8 bases from J, the junction contained 5 bases not matched to a gene.